This entry lists 17 T cell receptor beta chains sequenced from one sample in a study of blood T cell repertoires in COVID-19. TCRdb keeps only in-frame clones here, not all; method: immunoSEQ multiplex PCR. The sample lists 60,000 or so clones, approximately 83% seen once, with 10% in the top ten. The specimen was peripheral blood. These receptor sequences come from a young man with COVID-19, enrolled during active disease.

The chain uses TRBV11-2 and TRBJ1-6, with D perhaps TRBD1 (6 bases). Between the trimmed V and J ends, which lost 5 bases and 8 bases, there was a span of 13 bases. Germline CDR1 reads SGHAT; CDR2 reads FQNNGV. This CDR3 comprises 14 residues. The CDR3 coding sequence is TGTGCCAGCAGCGTAGGACAGTTTTATTCACCCCTCCACTTT. Translation: CASSVGQFYSPLHF.

The rearrangement uses TRBV4-2 and TRBJ1-5, with D possibly being TRBD1 (5 bases). V gave up 0 bases and J gave up 7 bases, with 13 bases separating them. The germline V gene encodes CDR1 LGHNA and CDR2 YNFKEQ. This CDR3 spans 15 amino acids. In nucleotides, the CDR3 is TGTGCCAGCAGCCAAGAAGGGCAGGGAGGCCAGCCCCAGCATTTT. As protein: CASSQEGQGGQPQHF.

V usage is TRBV19 and J usage is TRBJ1-2, with 12 bases matching TRBD1. Trimming at V came to 4 bases and at J to 8 bases, leaving 11 bases not matched to a gene. The CDR3 spans 16 residues. Looked up from germline, CDR1 is LNHDA and CDR2 is SQIVND (reference sequence). CDR3 sequence: CASSTSRDRGPYGYTF. CDR3 in DNA: TGTGCCAGTAGTACGTCCCGGGACAGGGGGCCCTACGGCTACACCTTC.

The chain joins TRBV25-1 to TRBJ2-1; D gene unclear. V shed 5 bases and J shed 0 bases, with 11 bases lying between them. This CDR3 is 15 amino acids long. Germline V gene data show CDR1 as MGHDK and CDR2 as SYGVNS. CDR3 sequence reads: CASSLVPSSYNEQFF. The CDR3 coding sequence is TGTGCCAGCAGTCTGGTGCCGAGCTCCTACAATGAGCAGTTCTTC.

The chain uses TRBV2 and TRBJ2-7; D might be TRBD2 (5 bases). V was clipped by 1 base and J by 7 bases, with 20 bases between them. Germline loops: CDR1 SNHLY, CDR2 FYNNEI. CDR3 length: 16 amino acids. CDR3 nucleotide sequence: TGTGCCAGCAGTGAAGAGTTGTGGTCTGGAGGATCGGAGCAGTACTTC. Amino acids: CASSEELWSGGSEQYF.

The V gene is TRBV3-1 (or the pseudogene TRBV3-2), the J gene TRBJ1-3; no clear D. Germline loops: CDR1 LGHDT, CDR2 YNNKEL (reference sequence). Trimming removed 0 bases from V and 16 bases from J, with 13 bases in between. The CDR3 spans 12 residues. The CDR3 nucleotides read TGTGCCAGCAGCCAAGAAGGGAACGGGGTGTATTTT. It translates to CASSQEGNGVYF.

The V and J genes are TRBV25-1 and TRBJ2-1; TRBD1 is a possible D gene (6 bases). V lost 7 bases and J 4 bases, leaving 8 bases between the germline ends. Germline V gene data show CDR1 as MGHDK and CDR2 as SYGVNS. There are 12 residues in the CDR3. CDR3 DNA: TGTGCCAGCAAGGACAGTTACAATGAGCAGTTCTTC. It yields the protein CASKDSYNEQFF.

This chain's CDR3 is CASSVAERAEEAFF. In DNA form, the CDR3 reads TGTGCCAGCAGCGTCGCCGAGCGGGCTGAAGAGGCTTTCTTT. The genes are TRBV9 and TRBJ1-1; D is ambiguous. Germline V gene sequence: CDR1 SGDLS, CDR2 YYNGEE. Trimming removed 2 bases from V and 11 bases from J, with 19 bases in between. The CDR3 totals 14 residues.

This clone was detected once. CDR3 region: CASSLAGGDTGELFF. CDR3 DNA sequence: TGTGCCAGCAGCTTGGCGGGGGGCGACACCGGGGAGCTGTTTTTT. This chain joins TRBV5-4 and TRBJ2-2; D possibly corresponds to TRBD2 (7 bases). Germline V lookup: CDR1 SGHNT, CDR2 YYREEE (reference sequence). This CDR3 region has 15 residues. Trimming took off 0 bases at V and 3 bases at J, with 9 bases between the two ends.

The chain recombines TRBV27 with TRBJ2-7, with 7 bases identical to TRBD1. After removal of 4 bases from V and 5 bases from J, the junction contained 11 bases not matched to a gene. The CDR3 runs to 15 residues. Germline assignment: CDR1 MNHEY and CDR2 SMNVEV (reference sequence). CDR3 bases: TGTGCCAGCAGTTCCGGACAGGTTGGAATTAACGAGCAGTACTTC. Translation gives CASSSGQVGINEQYF.

The chain uses TRBV6-6 and TRBJ1-1, with D possibly TRBD1 on 5 matching bases. Between the trimmed V and J ends, which lost 2 bases and 3 bases, there was a span of 10 bases. CDR3 size: 14 residues. Germline loops: CDR1 MNHNY, CDR2 SVGAGI (reference sequence). CDR3 coding DNA: TGTGCCAGCAGTTACGGGGGGGAAGACACTGAAGCTTTCTTT. Protein: CASSYGGEDTEAFF.

The gene calls are TRBV20-1 and TRBJ2-7; 8 nucleotides agree with TRBD1. Trimming took 3 bases from V and 5 from J; bases not matched to a gene: 9. The CDR3 is 14 amino acids. The V gene's germline CDR1 is DFQATT and CDR2 SNEGSKA (reference sequence). CDR3 in DNA: TGCAGTGCTAGTATCAGACAGGGGTACAACGAGCAGTACTTC. The encoded protein is CSASIRQGYNEQYF.

The V and J genes are TRBV7-3 and TRBJ2-3, with 8 nucleotides matching TRBD2. The junction had 9 bases not matched to a gene; V was cut back by 5 bases and J by 5 bases. The CDR3 contains 15 residues. In germline, CDR1 is SGHTA, CDR2 FQGTGA. Here the CDR3 reads CASSPRAGREDTQYF. CDR3 nucleotides: TGTGCCAGCAGCCCCCGCGCCGGGAGGGAAGATACGCAGTATTTT.

The CDR3 DNA follows: TGTGCCAGCAGCTTCACAGTGAACACTGAAGCTTTCTTT. It specifies CASSFTVNTEAFF. V is TRBV5-5 and J is TRBJ1-1, with unresolved D. This CDR3 spans 13 amino acids. Between the trimmed V and J ends, which lost 2 bases and 0 bases, there was a span of 5 bases. Looked up from germline, CDR1 is SGHKS and CDR2 is YYEKEE (reference sequence).

The chain is built from TRBV4-1 and TRBJ2-7; TRBD1 aligns across 8 bases. Germline V gene sequence: CDR1 MGHRA, CDR2 YSYEKL. The CDR3 loop spans 16 amino acids. Trimming removed 3 bases from V and 3 bases from J; junction bases left unmatched: 10. CDR3 in amino acids: CASSHAGQGASYEQYF. CDR3 coding DNA: TGCGCCAGCAGCCATGCTGGGCAGGGGGCAAGCTACGAGCAGTACTTC.

The chain recombines TRBV6-5 with TRBJ2-1; tentatively, D is TRBD2 (6 bases). This CDR3 has 13 amino acids. The V and J ends lost 5 bases and 8 bases respectively, with 13 bases between them. Germline V gene sequence: CDR1 MNHEY, CDR2 SVGAGI. CDR3 bases: TGTGCCAGCAGTCTACCCCCGGGGGATGAGCAGTTCTTC. Its protein is CASSLPPGDEQFF.

The CDR3 loop is CASSLRRESLTYTF. In DNA, the CDR3 is TGTGCCAGCAGCCTACGCCGGGAGAGTCTGACCTACACCTTC. The chain carries TRBV6-2 or TRBV6-3 and TRBJ1-2; unclear D gene. The germline gives CDR1 MNHEY, CDR2 SVGEGT. Between the trimmed V and J ends, which lost 6 bases and 10 bases, there was a span of 21 bases. This CDR3 comprises 14 residues.